This entry describes one TCR beta chain. The specificity of this receptor is unknown. No base qualities exist here, and no much larger clone lies one base off it. CDR1 SNHLY and CDR2 FYNNEI are derived from the germline V gene. Inclusive of the bounding cysteine and phenylalanine, the CDR3 is 16 residues long. The retained sequence is limited to the CDR3, 48 bases, with the frame set at the first base. Deletion took 0 bases off V and 2 bases off J, with a span of 11 bases between the germline ends. This sample is drawn from a study of blood T cell repertoires in COVID-19 (TCRdb year 2020). Concerning the study at large: Collaborator samples came from the United States, Italy and Spain and covered acute and convalescent phases of COVID-19. The sample metadata nearly always contained a de-identified subject ID, COVID-19 status, age in years and sex. Where HLA class I and class II types were available, the types were taken from metadata supplied by the sample provider, not from assay-based typing. The repertoires were released in a freely available public database meant as a resource for research on the immune response to SARS-CoV-2. Subjects who had been exposed to COVID-19, were actively infected with it, or had recovered from it provided the deeply sampled blood TCRbeta repertoires that made up the dataset. Samples came from the ongoing ImmuneRACE study (first 160 participants) plus 1,254 subjects from 6 global collaborators. The prospective study material was composed of cDNA or gDNA derived from T cells, B-cell-depleted T cells, or PBMCs.

TCRbeta CDR3 regions were amplified from genomic DNA by means of the immunoSEQ Assay, a bias-controlled multiplex PCR. In the authors' own workflow: Nucleated cell counts per sample were estimated from amplification of reference gene primers within the assay. To quantify the absolute abundance of each unique TCRbeta CDR3 rearrangement, sequence reads were collapsed and filtered. Productive Simpson clonality was computed per sample as the square root of Simpson's diversity index over productive rearrangements. The immuneACCESS repertoire file appears here via TCRdb, limited to in-frame rearrangements. These files lack a portion of the clones; in checked studies, under half of the deficit traces to unresolved V genes, and the cause of the others is not known. V, J and clone size are those of that table, while D and trimming were read from the DNA. The sample yields roughly 500,000 clones; 88% were counted once. The ten largest make up about 1.7% of the sample.

In the prospective study, participants were roughly 18 to 100 years old, resided in around 25 geographic areas of the United States, and were enrolled through a virtual design. In the prospective study, participants were assigned to cohorts based on the clinical history participants reported in a screening survey and a study questionnaire. Recovered participants in ImmuneRACE Cohort 3 were defined as having two consecutive negative NP/OP PCR tests, clearance from a healthcare professional, or resolution of symptoms. Each participant in the prospective study had whole blood, serum and a nasopharyngeal or oropharyngeal swab collected by mobile phlebotomists. Prospective study participants could optionally give additional blood draws and questionnaires over a roughly 2-month period. Before DNA extraction, prospective study blood samples were shipped either frozen or at room temperature. Study-level results and caveats: The amount of clinical and demographic metadata varied by source and participant and was provided uncurated.

This receptor was taken from a woman aged 40-49 years who had recovered from COVID-19. Sequencing input: PBMCs or T cells enriched from blood (not recorded which). The V and J segments used are TRBV2 and TRBJ1-5; no confident D gene assignment can be made. The DNA sequence is as follows: TGTGCCAGCAGTGAAGCGGTGGGAGGTGGCAATCAGCCCCAGCATTTT. Translated, it reads CASSEAVGGGNQPQHF.